This T cell receptor (beta chain) was sequenced during a study of CD8 T cells in Susac syndrome. Random hexamers primed reverse transcription of about 0.5 to 1 ug RNA. In TCRdb, the immunoSEQ multiplex PCR reads were re-called with MiXCR into one record per CDR3 protein. The table records over 150,000 distinct CDR3 sequences, 90% to 95% of them present only once. The ends were cut back, 0 bases at V and 1 base at J, with 14 bases in the middle. The CDR3 runs 17 residues. Germline CDR1 is SGHRS and CDR2 is YFSETQ. V gene TRBV5-1 combines with J gene TRBJ1-5; D not resolved. What was sequenced was CD4+ T cells from PBMCs. The sequence came from a human donor with Susac syndrome. The CDR3 sequence: CASSLGGAGGSNQPQHF. DNA of the CDR3: TGCGCCAGCAGCTTGGGGGGAGCAGGCGGCAGCAATCAGCCCCAGCATTTT. The full variable domain, its missing parts supplied by reference TRBV5-1 and TRBJ1-5, is KAGVTQTPRYLIKTRGQQVTLSCSPISGHRSVSWYQQTPGQGLQFLFEYFSETQRNKGNFPGRFSGRQFSNSRSEMNVSTLELGDSALYLCASSLGGAGGSNQPQHFGDGTRLSIL.